This TCR beta chain was recorded in a study of T cell responses to AZD1222 COVID-19 vaccine. The ends were cut back, 3 bases at V and 3 bases at J, with 11 bases in the middle. The germline gives CDR1 SEHNR, CDR2 FQNEAQ (reference sequence). This CDR3 region has 14 residues. On this clone itself: Its antigen remains unidentified.

The method was immunoSEQ multiplex PCR; TCRdb's version includes in-frame clones alone and lacks a portion of them. The table records tens of thousands of clones, about four fifths of them present only once. Whole-study findings and limits: CD4 TCRs associated with vaccination spanned spike, dominating at 160-218 and 743-854. Close to half of spike-specific TCRs reportedly recognize unmutated variant regions.

The chain employs TRBV7-9 and TRBJ1-1; unclear D gene. This receptor was identified in an adult who received the AZD1222 COVID-19 vaccine. Material: peripheral blood, obtained 28 days after the second AZD1222 dose. Written as DNA, the CDR3 is TGTGCCAGCAGCTTGATGGGGAGGCACACTGAAGCTTTCTTT. Amino acids: CASSLMGRHTEAFF. The variable domain in full, with the rest retrieved from reference TRBV7-9 and TRBJ1-1, is DTGVSQNPRHKITKRGQNVTFRCDPISEHNRLYWYRQTLGQGPEFLTYFQNEAQLEKSRLLSDRFSAERPKGSFSTLEIQRTEQGDSAMYLCASSLMGRHTEAFFGQGTRLTVV.